The next 3 T cell receptor beta chains were all read from a single sample in a study of patients and donors after allogeneic stem cell transplantation. TCRdb fed the RT-PCR reads into MiXCR, producing one record per CDR3 protein. The sample has about 960,000 distinct CDR3 sequences, about a sixth seen once. Material: blood, either unsorted or a sorted T cell fraction (not recorded which). The source is a human donor who was either an allogeneic HSCT recipient or a stem cell or donor lymphocyte infusion donor (not recorded which). It is not recorded whose cells these are; they may come from a transplant donor.

This clonotype was detected a few times. The V and J genes are TRBV10-3 and TRBJ2-7; TRBD1 matches 7 bases. From germline, CDR1 is ENHRY and CDR2 SYGVKD. Germline trimming cut 4 bases from V and 3 bases from J; bases unmatched to any gene: 6. The CDR3 has 14 amino acids. CDR3: CAISGTGTDYEQYF. CDR3 sequence (DNA): TGTGCCATCAGTGGAACCGGGACAGACTACGAGCAGTACTTC.

This clonotype occurred a few times. CDR3 loop: CASSLGQGRWTEAFF. The CDR3, as DNA: TGCGCCAGCAGCTTAGGACAGGGACGATGGACTGAAGCTTTCTTT. The chain joins TRBV5-1 to TRBJ1-1, with TRBD1 identical over 8 bases. Per germline, CDR1 SGHRS and CDR2 YFSETQ. The CDR3 runs 15 residues. With 2 bases clipped from V and 5 bases from J, the junction kept 8 bases outside the gene matches.

This clonotype was seen a few times. CDR3 sequence: CASSITGKGQETQYF. The CDR3 nucleotides are TGTGCCAGCAGTATTACAGGGAAGGGACAAGAGACCCAGTACTTC. The chain employs TRBV12-3 or TRBV12-4 and TRBJ2-5; D is possibly TRBD1 (6 bases). Between the trimmed V and J ends, which lost 5 bases and 2 bases, there was a span of 15 bases. The CDR3 is made up of 15 amino acids.